This T cell receptor (beta chain) derives from a study of T-cell memory formation after mild COVID-19. Study at large: Most TCR clusters belonged to a single donor.

In its sample, this clonotype was seen a few times. Its antigen is as yet unknown. From germline, CDR1 is SQVTM and CDR2 ANQGSEA. V shed 7 bases and J 4 bases; nucleotides not matched to a gene: 9. This CDR3 is 13 amino acids long. UMIs and sample barcodes were carried by the TCR alpha and TCR beta cDNA libraries that 5'RACE produced using constant-segment primers. TCRdb redid the calling of the 5' RACE reads with MiXCR, one entry per CDR3 protein. The sample records 110,000 to 150,000 distinct CDR3 sequences, approximately 25% being singletons. Study-level findings and limits: What remained unconfirmed was the SARS-CoV-2 specificity of second-wave clones peaking on day 37. CD4+ contracting clones were mainly CM and EM; CD8+ ones, EMRA.

The rearrangement links TRBV29-1 to TRBJ1-1; 7 nucleotides align to TRBD1. The sample comprised PBMCs or a T cell subset sorted from them (not recorded which). This sequence was found in an adult woman who had mild COVID-19 (a few samples of this study predate the infection). Cell type and time point are not known. CDR3 sequence: CSAVQGVVTEAFF. CDR3 DNA sequence: TGCAGCGCTGTGCAGGGGGTGGTCACTGAAGCTTTCTTT.